The rows below give T cell receptor beta chains drawn from one sample of a study of T-cell memory formation after mild COVID-19. Each CDR3 protein is one row after TCRdb ran MiXCR on the 5' RACE reads. The table lists hundreds of thousands of distinct CDR3 sequences, 15% to 20% of them singletons. Sample: PBMCs or a T cell subset sorted from them (not recorded which). These receptors originate from an adult woman who had mild COVID-19 (a few samples of this study predate the infection). Cell type and time point are not known. The CDR3 runs from the conserved cysteine through the conserved F or W. D genes are given only for firm matches. Clone size is shown for a subset of rows, as once, few, many or a class of expanded clone.

clone_size | d_call | j_call | v_call | cdr3_nt | cdr3_aa
few | - | TRBJ2-1 | TRBV24-1 | TGTGCCACCAGTGATCAGGTATTCGAGCAGTTCTTC | CATSDQVFEQFF
- | TRBD1 | TRBJ1-2 | TRBV5-1 | TGCGCCAGCACCGGTACAGGGGCCTATGGCTACACCTTC | CASTGTGAYGYTF
- | TRBD2 | TRBJ2-1 | TRBV10-3 | TGTGCCATCAGCCCTAGCGGGGACTACAATGAGCAGTTCTTC | CAISPSGDYNEQFF
few | - | TRBJ2-7 | TRBV6-2/TRBV6-3 | TGTGCCAGCAGTTACCAAGGGCCTACCTACGAGCAGTACTTC | CASSYQGPTYEQYF
few | - | TRBJ2-3 | TRBV11-2 | TGTGCCAGCAGCTTAGGTTACGGGACCCCGGAGGGGCAGTATTTT | CASSLGYGTPEGQYF
few | TRBD1 | TRBJ1-1 | TRBV7-8 | TGTGCCAGCAGCTTACTAGACAGGGGGAACACTGAAGCTTTCTTT | CASSLLDRGNTEAFF
few | - | TRBJ1-5 | TRBV21-1 | TGTGCCAGCAAGATGAGGGGGCCTGATAGCAATCAGCCCCAGCATTTT | CASKMRGPDSNQPQHF
few | TRBD1 | TRBJ2-3 | TRBV7-2 | TGTGCCAGCAGCTTAGTCCAGGGGGCCTCAGATACGCAGTATTTT | CASSLVQGASDTQYF
- | - | TRBJ1-2 | TRBV6-5 | TGTGCCAGCAGTTACTCAGGGGGGCCCGCGGCCTATGGCTACACCTTC | CASSYSGGPAAYGYTF
- | TRBD1 | TRBJ2-7 | TRBV5-1 | TGCGCCAGCAGCTTGGTCTGGACAGGGGGGCACGAGCAGTACTTC | CASSLVWTGGHEQYF
few | - | TRBJ2-7 | TRBV27 | TGTGCCAGCAGTCCGAGAGCTGAGTACGAGCAGTACTTC | CASSPRAEYEQYF
- | - | TRBJ2-1 | TRBV2 | TGTGCCAGCAGTGAAACGGATACAGGGTACGATGAGCAGTTCTTC | CASSETDTGYDEQFF
- | - | TRBJ2-1 | TRBV30 | TGTGCCTGGAGTCAAAACTCCCCCGAGCAGTTCTTC | CAWSQNSPEQFF
few | - | TRBJ2-1 | TRBV15 | TGTGCCACCAGCAGAGAGGCCACTGGGCGTCAGTTCTTC | CATSREATGRQFF
few | - | TRBJ2-2 | TRBV12-3/TRBV12-4 | TGTGCCAGCAGTTCCGCCCACACCGGGGAGCTGTTTTTT | CASSSAHTGELFF
few | - | TRBJ2-1 | TRBV7-8 | TGTGCCAGCAGCTTAGTGTACGCGGTTACCTCCTACAATGAGCAGTTCTTC | CASSLVYAVTSYNEQFF
- | - | TRBJ2-1 | TRBV28 | TGTGCCAGCAGTTTAAGGGGAATACGGGGCAGTGAGCAGTTCTTC | CASSLRGIRGSEQFF
many | TRBD1 | TRBJ2-7 | TRBV4-3 | TGCGCCAGCAGCCATTACCGGACAGGGGACTACGAGCAGTACTTC | CASSHYRTGDYEQYF
once | - | TRBJ1-4 | TRBV11-2 | TGTGCCAGCAGCTTAGATACGGAAAAACTGTTTTTT | CASSLDTEKLFF
- | - | TRBJ2-7 | TRBV12-5 | TGTGCTAGTGGTTCAGACACTACCTACGAGCAGTACTTC | CASGSDTTYEQYF
few | - | TRBJ2-7 | TRBV23-1 | TGCGCCAGCCGACCCGGGTTGTCGGGGGAGCAGTACTTC | CASRPGLSGEQYF
- | TRBD2 | TRBJ2-2 | TRBV4-3 | TGCGCCAGCAGCCAAGAGGGTCCTAGCGGGGAGACCGGGGAGCTGTTTTTT | CASSQEGPSGETGELFF
few | TRBD1 | TRBJ2-7 | TRBV18 | TGTGCCAGCTCACCCAAAGACAGGGCCACCTACGAGCAGTACTTC | CASSPKDRATYEQYF
- | TRBD2 | TRBJ2-1 | TRBV3-1 | TGTGCCAGCAGCCAAGTCGGACTAGCTGAGGGGCAGTTCTTC | CASSQVGLAEGQFF
few | TRBD2 | TRBJ2-1 | TRBV9 | TGTGCCAGCAGCGTAGGCCGGGGGGTTGGGAATGAGCAGTTCTTC | CASSVGRGVGNEQFF
- | - | TRBJ1-2 | TRBV4-1 | TGCGCCAGCAGCCAGCCGGACAGCCGCTATGGCTACACCTTC | CASSQPDSRYGYTF
few | TRBD1 | TRBJ1-5 | TRBV5-8 | TGTGCCAGCAGCTACGGGACAGGCGATCAGCCCCAGCATTTT | CASSYGTGDQPQHF
- | TRBD2 | TRBJ2-1 | TRBV7-2 | TGTGCCAGCAGCTTACTCGCGGGAGGGCCGGGCTCCTACAATGAGCAGTTCTTC | CASSLLAGGPGSYNEQFF
few | - | TRBJ1-1 | TRBV12-3/TRBV12-4 | TGTGCCAGCCGACTCAGGTCTCTGAGGGGGTCGGAGAACACTGAAGCTTTCTTT | CASRLRSLRGSENTEAFF
few | TRBD1 | TRBJ2-7 | TRBV30 | TGTGCCTGGAGCGGAGGCCGCCAACAGGGGCACTACTACGAGCAGTACTTC | CAWSGGRQQGHYYEQYF
few | - | TRBJ2-5 | TRBV15 | TGTGCCACCAGCAGAGATCTGCTTCGTGGGGAGACCCAGTACTTC | CATSRDLLRGETQYF
- | TRBD2 | TRBJ2-7 | TRBV20-1 | TGCAGTGCTAGAGATTGGTCGGCTAGCGGGGGACTGGGGGAGCAGTACTTC | CSARDWSASGGLGEQYF
once | - | TRBJ1-2 | TRBV12-3/TRBV12-4 | TGTGCCAGCGGGCAAGGGGGCTATGGCTACACCTTC | CASGQGGYGYTF
- | - | TRBJ2-6 | TRBV5-1 | TGCGCCAGCAGCCATGACAGTACAGGGGCCAACGTCCTGACTTTC | CASSHDSTGANVLTF
few | TRBD2 | TRBJ2-7 | TRBV4-2 | TGTGCCAGCAGCCAAGAAGCCAGCGGGGGGGCCTACGAGCAGTACTTC | CASSQEASGGAYEQYF
few | TRBD1 | TRBJ2-7 | TRBV20-1 | TGCAGTGCAGACAGGGCGAGTGGCGAGCAGTACTTC | CSADRASGEQYF